This TCR beta chain was identified during a study of tumor and adjacent non-tumor tissue in lung cancer. Study details: Samples averaged around 4 million productive TCRbeta reads each. Study-wide results and caveats: Tumor repertoires had a smaller top 100 clone share than normal lung.

A modified ARM-PCR protocol with three rounds of nested PCR amplified TCRbeta. TCRdb independently ran MiXCR on the multiplex PCR reads; one entry per CDR3 protein. The sample records around 120,000 distinct CDR3 sequences, over 65% being singletons. As regards this clonotype: Antigen specificity is unknown. The conserved phenylalanine or tryptophan is not found at the CDR3 terminus, so this likely reflects a read error.

Looked up from germline, CDR1 is MNHNY and CDR2 is SVGAGI (reference sequence). V was clipped by 9 bases and J by 0 bases; unmatched bases: 15. There are 18 residues in the CDR3. This sample's RNA came from whole unsorted tissue. The chain employs TRBV6-6 and TRBJ1-5, with TRBD1 matching 9 bases. The receptor's source is a man younger than 45 with non-small cell lung cancer. Sequencing was carried out using lung tumor tissue. The CDR3 nucleotides are TGTGCCAGAAGCGCCGGGACAGGGACTTATTATAGCAATCAGCCCCAGCATTAT. It translates to CARSAGTGTYYSNQPQHY.